This record looks at one TCR beta chain sequence and its context. Sequenced by immunoSEQ multiplex PCR; TCRdb stores in-frame clones only, minus some. This sample carries fewer than 350,000 clones, 85% to 90% of them seen once, and the ten largest clones take about 0.9%. The sample comes from a study of cytomegalovirus exposure and HLA in healthy donors. Trimming removed 3 bases at V and 1 base at J, with 9 bases between. The CDR3 spans 14 residues. In germline, CDR1 is PRHDT, CDR2 FYEKMQ (reference sequence). The material sequenced was PBMCs. This receptor was obtained from a woman under 30 in good health and CMV-seronegative. The chain couples TRBV13 to TRBJ2-5, with D possibly TRBD1 on 5 matching bases. The CDR3 spells CASSLRDSQETQYF. Here the CDR3 DNA reads TGTGCCAGCAGCTTGCGAGACAGCCAAGAGACCCAGTACTTC.